Included here is one T cell receptor beta chain sequence, with context. The antigen remains unidentified. This sample is drawn from a study of cytomegalovirus exposure and HLA in healthy donors. Overall study results and limits: A few chains tied to CMV proved CMV antigen-specific in vitro.

CDR3 length: 21 residues. The trim removed 4 bases at V and 1 base at J, leaving 14 bases unmatched. CDR1 is SNHLY, CDR2 FYNNEI, per germline. PCR used 60 Vbeta primers and 13 Jbeta primers. Assay used: immunoSEQ multiplex PCR; TCRdb lists only in-frame clones, some missing. The sample has about 100,000 clones, around 76% seen once. The chain joins TRBV2 to TRBJ2-1; 15 positions match TRBD2. This clonotype was obtained from a woman aged 55-69 years in good health and CMV-seropositive. Material for sequencing was PBMCs. CDR3 coding DNA: TGTGCCAGCAGTGTTTGGAGGGGACTAGCGGGAGGTATTTTTTCCTACAATGAGCAGTTCTTC. This translates into CASSVWRGLAGGIFSYNEQFF.